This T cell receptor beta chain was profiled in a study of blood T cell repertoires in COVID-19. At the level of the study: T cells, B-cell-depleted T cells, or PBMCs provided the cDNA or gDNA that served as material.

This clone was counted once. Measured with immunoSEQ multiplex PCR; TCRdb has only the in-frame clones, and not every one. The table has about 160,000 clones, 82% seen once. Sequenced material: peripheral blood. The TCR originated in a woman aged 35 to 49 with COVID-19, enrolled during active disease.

The CDR3, as DNA: TGTGCCAGCAGGGTAGCGGGGGGAGGAACAGATACGCAGTATTTT. Protein sequence: CASRVAGGGTDTQYF. The genes are TRBV5-4 and TRBJ2-3; 10 positions agree with TRBD2. The CDR3 has 15 amino acids. V shed 5 bases, J shed 3 bases, and the junction held 6 bases outside the gene matches. CDR1 is SGHNT and CDR2 is YYREEE in the germline V gene (reference sequence).